Given below is one T cell receptor beta chain in context. What it recognizes is unknown. This sample is drawn from a study of T cells after yellow fever vaccination. Points from the study as a whole: Researchers noted that a small share of clonotypes showed up in both CD4 and CD8 compartments. It was a weaker secondary response, yet one that peaked faster, at day 5 versus 15. The booster response re-showed most primary clones: 96% CD4, 88% CD8.

A process of 5'RACE template switching, which added a universal primer site and UMIs, was used to make TCR cDNA. TCRdb itself ran the 5' RACE reads through MiXCR, one entry per CDR3 protein. The sample carries under 200,000 distinct CDR3 sequences, 9.5% to 11% recorded once. Germline CDR1 is LGHNA and CDR2 is YNFKEQ. The CDR3 spans 17 residues. The V gene lost 3 bases and the J gene lost 4 bases, with 18 bases spanning the gap. The sequencing used CD8+ T cells sorted from PBMCs, collected 15 days after the yellow fever booster vaccination. The rearrangement uses TRBV4-2 and TRBJ1-4, with TRBD1 as a possible D gene (5 bases). This receptor was identified in a man aged 18 to 29 who received the YFV17D yellow fever vaccine. CDR3 coding DNA: TGTGCCAGCAGCCACAAGGGACGAGGATCAGTTAATGAAAAACTGTTTTTT. Its protein product is CASSHKGRGSVNEKLFF.